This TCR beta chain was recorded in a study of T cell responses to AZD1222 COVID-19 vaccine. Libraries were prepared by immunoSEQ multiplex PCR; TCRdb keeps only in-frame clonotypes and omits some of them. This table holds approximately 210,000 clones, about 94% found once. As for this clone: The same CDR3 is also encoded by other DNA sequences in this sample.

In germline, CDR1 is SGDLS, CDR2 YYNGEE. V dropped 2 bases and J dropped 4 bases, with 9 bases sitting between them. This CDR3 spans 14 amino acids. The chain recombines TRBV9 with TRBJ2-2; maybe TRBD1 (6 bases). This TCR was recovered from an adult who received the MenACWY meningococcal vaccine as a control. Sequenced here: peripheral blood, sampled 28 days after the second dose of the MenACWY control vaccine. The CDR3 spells CASSVTGGTGELFF. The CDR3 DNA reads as TGTGCCAGCAGCGTGACAGGCGGCACCGGGGAGCTGTTTTTT.